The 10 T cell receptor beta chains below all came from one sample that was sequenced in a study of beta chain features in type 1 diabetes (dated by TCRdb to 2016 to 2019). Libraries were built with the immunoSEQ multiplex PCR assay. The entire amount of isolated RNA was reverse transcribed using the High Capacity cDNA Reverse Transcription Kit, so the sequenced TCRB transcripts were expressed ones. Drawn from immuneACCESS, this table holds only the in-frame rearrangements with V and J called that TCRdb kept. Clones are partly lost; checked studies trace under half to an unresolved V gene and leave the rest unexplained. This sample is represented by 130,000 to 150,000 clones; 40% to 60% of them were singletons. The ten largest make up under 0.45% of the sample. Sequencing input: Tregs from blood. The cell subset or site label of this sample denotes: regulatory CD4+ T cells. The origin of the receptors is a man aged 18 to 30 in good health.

CDR3 protein: CASSLVAGQANTGELFF. The CDR3, as DNA: TGTGCCAGCAGCTTAGTTGCAGGACAGGCTAACACCGGGGAGCTGTTTTTT. This sequence joins TRBV11-2 and TRBJ2-2; 7 nucleotides match TRBD1. CDR1 SGHAT and CDR2 FQNNGV come from the germline V gene. The V gene end was trimmed by 1 base and the J gene end by 2 bases; junction bases not matched to a gene: 7. The CDR3 is 17 residues long.

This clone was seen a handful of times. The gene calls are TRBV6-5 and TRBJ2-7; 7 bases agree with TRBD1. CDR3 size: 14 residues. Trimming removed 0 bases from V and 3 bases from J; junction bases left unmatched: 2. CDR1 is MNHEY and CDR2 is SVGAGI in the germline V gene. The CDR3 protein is CASSYSTGFYEQYF. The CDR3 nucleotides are TGTGCCAGCAGTTACTCGACAGGGTTCTACGAGCAGTACTTC.

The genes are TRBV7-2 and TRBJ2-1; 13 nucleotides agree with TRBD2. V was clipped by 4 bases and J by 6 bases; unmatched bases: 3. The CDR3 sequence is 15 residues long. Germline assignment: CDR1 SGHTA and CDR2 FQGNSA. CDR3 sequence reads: CASSSRTSGSNEQFF. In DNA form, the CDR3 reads TGTGCCAGCAGCTCGAGGACTAGCGGGAGCAATGAGCAGTTCTTC.

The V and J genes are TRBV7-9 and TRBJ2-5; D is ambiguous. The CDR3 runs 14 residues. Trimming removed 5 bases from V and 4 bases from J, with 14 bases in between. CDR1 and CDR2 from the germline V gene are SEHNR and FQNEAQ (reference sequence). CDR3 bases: TGTGCCAGCAGCCCCCGGTCGGGTGGAGAGACCCAGTACTTC. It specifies CASSPRSGGETQYF.

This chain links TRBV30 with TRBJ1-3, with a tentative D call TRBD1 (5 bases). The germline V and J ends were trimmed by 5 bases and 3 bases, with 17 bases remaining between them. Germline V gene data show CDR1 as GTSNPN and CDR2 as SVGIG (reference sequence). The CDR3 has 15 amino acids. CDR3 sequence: CAWDPGLRGGNTIYF. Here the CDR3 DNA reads TGTGCCTGGGACCCCGGGCTAAGGGGTGGAAACACCATATATTTT.

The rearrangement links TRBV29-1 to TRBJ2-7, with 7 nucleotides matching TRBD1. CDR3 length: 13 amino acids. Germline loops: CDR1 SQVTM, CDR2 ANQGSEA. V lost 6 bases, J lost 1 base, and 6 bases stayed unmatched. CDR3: CSVTRQGSYEQYF. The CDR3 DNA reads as TGCAGCGTAACCCGACAGGGATCCTACGAGCAGTACTTC.

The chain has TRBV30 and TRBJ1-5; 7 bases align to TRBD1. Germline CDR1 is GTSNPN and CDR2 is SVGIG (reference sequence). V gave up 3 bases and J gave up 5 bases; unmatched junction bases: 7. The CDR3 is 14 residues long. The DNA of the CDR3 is TGTGCCTGGAGGTCGGACAGGACCGATCAGCCCCAGCATTTT. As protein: CAWRSDRTDQPQHF.

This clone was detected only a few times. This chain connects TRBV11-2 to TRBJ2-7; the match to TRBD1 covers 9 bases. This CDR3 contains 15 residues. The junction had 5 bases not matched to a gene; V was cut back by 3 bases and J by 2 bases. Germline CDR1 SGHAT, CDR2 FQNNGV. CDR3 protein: CASSFSTGGAYEQYF. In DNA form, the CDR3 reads TGTGCCAGCAGCTTCTCGACAGGGGGGGCCTACGAGCAGTACTTC.

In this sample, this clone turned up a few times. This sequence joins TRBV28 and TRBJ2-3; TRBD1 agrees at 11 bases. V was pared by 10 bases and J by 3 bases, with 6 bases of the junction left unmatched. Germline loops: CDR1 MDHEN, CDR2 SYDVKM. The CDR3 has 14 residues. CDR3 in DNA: TGTGCCACTTCCCGGGACAGGGGGACAGATACGCAGTATTTT. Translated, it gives CATSRDRGTDTQYF.

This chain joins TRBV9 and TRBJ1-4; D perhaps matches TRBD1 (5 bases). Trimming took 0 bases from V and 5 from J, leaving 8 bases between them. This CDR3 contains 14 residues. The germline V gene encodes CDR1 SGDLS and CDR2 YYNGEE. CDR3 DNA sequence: TGTGCCAGCAGCGTAGCAGGGCGCAATGAAAAACTGTTTTTT. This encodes CASSVAGRNEKLFF.